This TCR beta chain appears in the sequencing data of a study of sequential checkpoint blockade in melanoma. Across the whole study: First-line arms were nivolumab then ipilimumab, or the reverse, randomized 1:1. Maintenance nivolumab came after either treatment sequence.

Germline CDR1 and CDR2: SGHTA and FQGNSA. V gave up 2 bases and J gave up 2 bases; unmatched junction bases: 5. This CDR3 is built from 16 residues. The treatment here: randomized to nivolumab then ipilimumab (arm A) or the reverse (arm B). None of the patients previously received DNA-damaging chemotherapy. Live CD3+CD8+ CD19− CD56− cells were sorted from PBMCs. TCRdb's table, derived via immunoSEQ multiplex PCR, lists solely in-frame clones and lacks some. The table has about 20,000 clones, around four fifths seen once; the top ten hold roughly 56%. The source material was CD8+ T cells sorted from blood (inferred from file names), sampled from a patient given nivolumab and ipilimumab in sequence. The clonotype originates from a human donor with melanoma. This rearrangement joins TRBV7-2 to TRBJ2-3, with TRBD2 matching 9 bases. The DNA of the CDR3 is TGTGCCAGCAGCTTAAGGCGGGGGGGCTACACAGATACGCAGTATTTT. This gives the protein CASSLRRGGYTDTQYF.